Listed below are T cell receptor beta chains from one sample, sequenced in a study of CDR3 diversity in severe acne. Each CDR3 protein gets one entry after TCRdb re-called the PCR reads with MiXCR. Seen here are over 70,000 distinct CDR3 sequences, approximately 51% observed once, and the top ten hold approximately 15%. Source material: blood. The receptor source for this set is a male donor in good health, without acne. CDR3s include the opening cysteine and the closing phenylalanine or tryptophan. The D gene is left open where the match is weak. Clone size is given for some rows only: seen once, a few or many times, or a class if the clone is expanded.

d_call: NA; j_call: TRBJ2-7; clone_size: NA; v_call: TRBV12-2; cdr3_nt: TGTGCAAGTCGCTTAGAATCTGGCAGACCAGCAGCCTACGAGCAGTACTTC; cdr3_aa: CASRLESGRPAAYEQYF
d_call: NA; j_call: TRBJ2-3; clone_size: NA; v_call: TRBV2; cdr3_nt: TGTGCCAGCGAACCAGCGGAGGGGCGTGATACGCAGTATTTT; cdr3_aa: CASEPAEGRDTQYF
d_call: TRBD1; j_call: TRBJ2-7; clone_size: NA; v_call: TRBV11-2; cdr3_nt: TGTGCCAGCAGCCAGGGGGCAGCTTGCTACGAGCAGTACTTC; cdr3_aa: CASSQGAACYEQYF
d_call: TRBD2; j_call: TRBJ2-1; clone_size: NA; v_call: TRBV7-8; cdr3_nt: TGTGCCAGCAGCTTGGGGGGGTCGAGCTCCTACAATGAGCAGTTCTTC; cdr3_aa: CASSLGGSSSYNEQFF
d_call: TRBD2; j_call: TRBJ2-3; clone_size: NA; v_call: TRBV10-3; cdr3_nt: TGTGCCACCCGTCTAGCGGAGGGGCGTGATACGCAGTATTTT; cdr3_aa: CATRLAEGRDTQYF
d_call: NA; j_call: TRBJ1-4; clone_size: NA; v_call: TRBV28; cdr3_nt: TGTGCCAGCAGTCCAATAACGGGTCTTAATGGAAAACTGTTTTTT; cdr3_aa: CASSPITGLNGKLFF
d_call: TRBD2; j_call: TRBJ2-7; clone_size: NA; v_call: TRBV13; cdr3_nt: TGTGCCAGCAGCACCAACGGACTAGCGGGGTTCTCCTACGAGCAGTACTTC; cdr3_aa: CASSTNGLAGFSYEQYF
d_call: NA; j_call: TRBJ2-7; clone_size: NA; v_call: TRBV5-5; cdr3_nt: TGTGCCAGCAGCTTGGTCACAGGGGGGGAGACAGGCGAGCAGTACTTC; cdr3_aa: CASSLVTGGETGEQYF
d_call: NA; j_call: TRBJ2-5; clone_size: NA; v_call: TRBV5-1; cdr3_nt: TGCGCCAGCAGCTTCATCCCGGGGCAAGAGACCCAGTACTTC; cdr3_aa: CASSFIPGQETQYF
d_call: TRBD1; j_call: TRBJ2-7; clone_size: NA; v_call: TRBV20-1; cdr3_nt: TGCAGTGTTGCCGGGACAGCCGGCTACGAGCAGTACTTC; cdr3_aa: CSVAGTAGYEQYF
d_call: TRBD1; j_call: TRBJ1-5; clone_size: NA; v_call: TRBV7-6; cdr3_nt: TGTGCCAGCAGCCCGGACTTGGACAGGTCCTACAATCAGCCCCAGCATTTT; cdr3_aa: CASSPDLDRSYNQPQHF
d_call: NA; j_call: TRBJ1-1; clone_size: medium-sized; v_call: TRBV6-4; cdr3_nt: TGTGCCAGCAGTGTGAGGGAGAACACTGAAGCTTTCTTT; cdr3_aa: CASSVRENTEAFF
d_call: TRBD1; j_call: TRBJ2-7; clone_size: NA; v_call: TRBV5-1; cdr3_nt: TGCGCCAGCAGCCTAGAACCGGGACAGGGCTACGAGCAGTACTTC; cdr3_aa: CASSLEPGQGYEQYF
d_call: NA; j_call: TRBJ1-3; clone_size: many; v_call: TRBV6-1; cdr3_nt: TGTGCCAGCAGTGAAAGGACGAGCTCTGGAAACACCATATATTTT; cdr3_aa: CASSERTSSGNTIYF
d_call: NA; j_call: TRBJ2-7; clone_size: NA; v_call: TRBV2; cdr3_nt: TGTGCCAGCACTGCTAGCCCCCGGGGTGAGCAGTACTTC; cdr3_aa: CASTASPRGEQYF
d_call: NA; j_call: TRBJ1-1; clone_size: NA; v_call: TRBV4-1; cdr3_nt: TGCGCCAGCAGCCAAAAACCGGGACACCGGGGAGCTTTCTTT; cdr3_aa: CASSQKPGHRGAFF
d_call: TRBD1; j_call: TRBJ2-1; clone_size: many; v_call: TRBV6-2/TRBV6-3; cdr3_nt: TGTGCCAGCAGTCCTACAGGGGGCGGTTCCTACAATGAGCAGTTCTTC; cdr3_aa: CASSPTGGGSYNEQFF
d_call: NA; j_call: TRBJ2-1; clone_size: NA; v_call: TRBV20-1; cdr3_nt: TGCAGCACCAGGGATTGGGTAATGATCGGTGAGCAGTTCTTC; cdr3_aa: CSTRDWVMIGEQFF
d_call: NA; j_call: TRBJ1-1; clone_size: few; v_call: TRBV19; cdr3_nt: TGTGCCAGTACCGTCACCATCGGCACTGAAGCTTTCTTT; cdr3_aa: CASTVTIGTEAFF
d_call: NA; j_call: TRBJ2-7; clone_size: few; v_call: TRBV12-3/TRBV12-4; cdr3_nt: TGTGCCAGCGGTGGCAGGACTTACGAGCAGTACTTC; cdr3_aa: CASGGRTYEQYF
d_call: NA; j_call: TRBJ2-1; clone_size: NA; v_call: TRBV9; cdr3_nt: TGTGCCAGCAGCGCTGCAGCGGGTGAGCAGTTCTTC; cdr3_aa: CASSAAAGEQFF
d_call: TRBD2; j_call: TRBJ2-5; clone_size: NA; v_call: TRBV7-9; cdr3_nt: TGTGCCAGCAGCTTACTAGCGGGAGTGGAGACCCAGTACTTC; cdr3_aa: CASSLLAGVETQYF
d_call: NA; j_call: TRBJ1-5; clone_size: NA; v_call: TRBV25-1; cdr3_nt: TGTGCCGGCAGTGGAGGCGGCCTCCGCAATCAGCCCCAGCATTTT; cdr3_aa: CAGSGGGLRNQPQHF
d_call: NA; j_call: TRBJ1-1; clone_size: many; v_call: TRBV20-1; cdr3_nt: TGCAGTGCAACCAATCACAGAGGATCCGGGACTGAAGCTTTCTTT; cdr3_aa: CSATNHRGSGTEAFF
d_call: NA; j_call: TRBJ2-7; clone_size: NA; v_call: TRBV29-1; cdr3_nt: TGCAGCGTTGAGTCCAGGTACGAGCGGTACTTC; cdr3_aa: CSVESRYERYF
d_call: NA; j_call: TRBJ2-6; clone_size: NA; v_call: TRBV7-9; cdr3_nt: TGTGCCAGCAGCCCCCCCGGCTCTGGGGCCAACGTCCTGACTTTC; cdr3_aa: CASSPPGSGANVLTF
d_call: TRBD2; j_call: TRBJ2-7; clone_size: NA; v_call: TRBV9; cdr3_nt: TGTACCAGCAGCGGACCGGGAGGGCCCGGGGAGCAGTACTTC; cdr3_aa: CTSSGPGGPGEQYF
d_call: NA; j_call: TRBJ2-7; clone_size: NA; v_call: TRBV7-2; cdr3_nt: TGTGCCAGCAGTCCTGCGCGTTACGGGCAGTACTTC; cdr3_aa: CASSPARYGQYF
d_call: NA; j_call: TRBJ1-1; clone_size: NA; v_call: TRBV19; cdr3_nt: TGTGCCAGTAATCTCGGGGAGAACACTGAAGCTTTCTTT; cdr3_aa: CASNLGENTEAFF
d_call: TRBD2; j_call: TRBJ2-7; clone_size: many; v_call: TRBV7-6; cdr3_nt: TGTGCCAGCAGCCCTTGGACTAGCGCTTCCTACGAGCAGTACTTC; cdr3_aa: CASSPWTSASYEQYF
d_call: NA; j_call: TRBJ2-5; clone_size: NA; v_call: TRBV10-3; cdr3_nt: TGTGCCAGCATCGCGGGATCGGAACAAGAGACCCAGTACTTC; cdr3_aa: CASIAGSEQETQYF
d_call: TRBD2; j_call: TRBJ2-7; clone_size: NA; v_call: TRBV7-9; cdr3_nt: TGTGCCACCCGGACGGGGGGGTCGAGCTCCTACGAGCAGTACTTC; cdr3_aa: CATRTGGSSSYEQYF
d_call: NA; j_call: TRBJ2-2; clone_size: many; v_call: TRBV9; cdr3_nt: TGTGCCAGCAGATCGGGCACGAACACCGGGGAGCTGTTTTTT; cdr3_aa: CASRSGTNTGELFF
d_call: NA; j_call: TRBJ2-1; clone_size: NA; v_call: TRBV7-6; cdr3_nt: TGTGCCAGCAGCTTACGGGGTTCTGAGCAGTTCTTC; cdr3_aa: CASSLRGSEQFF
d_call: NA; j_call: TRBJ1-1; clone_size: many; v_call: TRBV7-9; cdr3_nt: TGTGCCAGCAGCACATCCGGGGATTCTGAAGCTTTCTTT; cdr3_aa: CASSTSGDSEAFF
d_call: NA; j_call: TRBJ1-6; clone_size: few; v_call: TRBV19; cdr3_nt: TGTGCCAGTAGTATAGGGGGGAGCGATAATTCACCCCTCCACTTT; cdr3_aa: CASSIGGSDNSPLHF
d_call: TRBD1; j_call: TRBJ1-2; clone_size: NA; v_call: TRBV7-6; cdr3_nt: TGTGCCAGCAGCCAGCAGATACTCGGGACAGGGGGAAACTATGGCTACACCTTC; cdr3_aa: CASSQQILGTGGNYGYTF
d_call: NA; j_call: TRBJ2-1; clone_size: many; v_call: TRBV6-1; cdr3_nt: TGTGCCAGCAGTGAATTGGGAGGAAGAAACAATGAGCAGTTCTTC; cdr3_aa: CASSELGGRNNEQFF
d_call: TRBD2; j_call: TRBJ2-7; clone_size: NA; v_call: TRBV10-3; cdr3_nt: TGTGCCATCAGTGAGTTCGCGGGAGGGATTGAAGCCTACGAGCAGTACTTC; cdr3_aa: CAISEFAGGIEAYEQYF
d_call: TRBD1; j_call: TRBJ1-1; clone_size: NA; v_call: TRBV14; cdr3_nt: TGTGCCAGCAGCCAAGAACGTGCGGACAGGGCCACTGAAGCTTTCTTT; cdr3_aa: CASSQERADRATEAFF
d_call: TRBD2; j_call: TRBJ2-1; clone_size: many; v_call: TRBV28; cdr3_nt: TGTGCCAGCGAAGAGGGAGGGACGGTCTACAATGAGCAGTTCTTC; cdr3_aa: CASEEGGTVYNEQFF
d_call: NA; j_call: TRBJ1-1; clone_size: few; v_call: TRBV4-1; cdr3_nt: TGCGCCAGCAGCCCCCAGGGTGTTAGTACGTTGAACACTGAAGCTTTCTTT; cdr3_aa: CASSPQGVSTLNTEAFF
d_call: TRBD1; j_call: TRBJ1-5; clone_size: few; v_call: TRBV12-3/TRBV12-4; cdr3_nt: TGTGCCAGCAGGGCGACAGGGGACGGCAATCAGCCCCAGCATTTT; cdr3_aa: CASRATGDGNQPQHF
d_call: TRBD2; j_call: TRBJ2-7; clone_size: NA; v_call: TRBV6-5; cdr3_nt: TGTGCCAGCAGTCGGGGGGAGGGGTACGAGCAGTACTTC; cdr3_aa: CASSRGEGYEQYF
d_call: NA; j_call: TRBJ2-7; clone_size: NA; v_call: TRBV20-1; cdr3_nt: TGCAGTGCTGTGGGACCAAACAACTACGAGCAGTACTTC; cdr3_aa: CSAVGPNNYEQYF
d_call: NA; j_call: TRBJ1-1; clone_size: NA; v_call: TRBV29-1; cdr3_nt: TGCAGCGTGCTCGGTTACAGGGAACTAGCTTTCTTT; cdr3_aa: CSVLGYRELAFF
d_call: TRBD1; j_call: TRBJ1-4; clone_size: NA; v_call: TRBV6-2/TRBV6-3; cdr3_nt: TGTGCCAGCAGGCTAGCGGGACAGGGAAGTGAAAAACTGTTTTTT; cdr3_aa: CASRLAGQGSEKLFF
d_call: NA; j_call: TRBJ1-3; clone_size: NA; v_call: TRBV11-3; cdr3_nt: TGTGCCAGCAGCTTAGCGGGCAGCTCTGGAAACGCCATATATTTT; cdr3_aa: CASSLAGSSGNAIYF
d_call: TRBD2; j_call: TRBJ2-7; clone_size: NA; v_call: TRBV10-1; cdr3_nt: TGCGCCAGCAGTGGGCCCACTAGCGGGGACGAGCAGTACTTC; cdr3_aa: CASSGPTSGDEQYF
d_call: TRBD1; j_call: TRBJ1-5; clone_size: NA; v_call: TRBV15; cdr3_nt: TGTGCCACCAGCAGAACCCAGGGGGTGGTCAATCAGCCCCAGCATTTT; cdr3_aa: CATSRTQGVVNQPQHF